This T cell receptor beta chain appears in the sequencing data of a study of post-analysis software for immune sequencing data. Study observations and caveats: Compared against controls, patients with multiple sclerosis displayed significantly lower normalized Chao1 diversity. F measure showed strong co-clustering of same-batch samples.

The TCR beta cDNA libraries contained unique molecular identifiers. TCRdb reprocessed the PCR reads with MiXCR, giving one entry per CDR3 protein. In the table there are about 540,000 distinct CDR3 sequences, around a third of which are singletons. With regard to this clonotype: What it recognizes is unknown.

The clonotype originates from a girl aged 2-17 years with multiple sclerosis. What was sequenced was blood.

The CDR3: CSASPPGGERGTQYF. The CDR3 nucleotides are TGCAGTGCTAGTCCCCCGGGCGGGGAGAGGGGTACGCAGTATTTT. The rearrangement links TRBV20-1 to TRBJ2-3, with a possible D match to TRBD2 (6 bases). The CDR3 consists of 15 residues. Germline loops: CDR1 DFQATT, CDR2 SNEGSKA (reference sequence). V lost 3 bases to trimming and J lost 8 bases, with 21 bases between them.